This TCR beta chain was sequenced in a study of blood T cell repertoires in COVID-19. Study-level background: T cells, B-cell-depleted T cells, or PBMCs supplied cDNA or gDNA.

Produced via immunoSEQ multiplex PCR; TCRdb's table is partial and in-frame only. The data show some 250,000 clones, about 68% seen once. The sample was peripheral blood. The TCR comes from a woman older than 75 with acute or convalescent COVID-19.

The CDR3 loop reads CASSLQGVYGYTF. In DNA, the CDR3 is TGTGCCAGCAGTTTACAGGGTGTCTATGGCTACACCTTC. The chain employs TRBV12-3 or TRBV12-4 and TRBJ1-2; TRBD1 might be the D (5 bases). The CDR3 runs to 13 residues. The V end lost 2 bases, the J end lost 4 bases, and 8 bases lay between the germline ends.